These 15 T cell receptor beta chains share one sample of origin, sequenced in a study of CD8 T cells in ankylosing spondylitis. The study's findings and limits: Seemingly characteristic of ankylosing spondylitis blood was a TCR beta motif consisting of 7 or 8 highly homologous variants.

MiXCR was run by TCRdb on the 5' RACE reads, yielding one entry per CDR3 protein. There are over 400,000 distinct CDR3 sequences in the sample; 25% to 30% occur only once, and 0.89% lies in the top ten. Their target antigens are unknown. Source material: blood, either unsorted or a sorted T cell fraction (not recorded which). The receptors here all came from a male donor with ankylosing spondylitis.

This clonotype was observed a few times. The rearrangement joins TRBV7-2 to TRBJ1-2; 8 bases align to TRBD1. This CDR3 comprises 17 residues. The ends lost 2 bases at V and 4 bases at J; junction bases unmatched: 12. The germline V gene encodes CDR1 SGHTA and CDR2 FQGNSA. The CDR3 loop is CASSLQAGQGAGYGYTF. CDR3 in DNA: TGTGCCAGCAGCTTACAGGCCGGCCAGGGGGCAGGCTATGGCTACACCTTC.

J is TRBJ1-2 and V is TRBV5-5; TRBD1 is a possible D gene (6 bases). Germline V lookup: CDR1 SGHKS, CDR2 YYEKEE (reference sequence). The CDR3 consists of 13 residues. V was pared by 0 bases and J by 8 bases, with 11 bases between. The CDR3 reads CASSLDREGGYTF. Written as DNA, the CDR3 is TGTGCCAGCAGCTTGGACAGGGAGGGCGGCTACACCTTC. The full variable domain, completed using reference TRBV5-5 and TRBJ1-2, is DAGVTQSPTHLIKTRGQQVTLRCSPISGHKSVSWYQQVLGQGPQFIFQYYEKEERGRGNFPDRFSARQFPNYSSELNVNALLLGDSALYLCASSLDREGGYTFGSGTRLTVV.

The genes are TRBV20-1 and TRBJ2-5; 13 nucleotides agree with TRBD2. This CDR3 comprises 16 residues. Germline V gene lookup returns CDR1 DFQATT and CDR2 SNEGSKA (reference sequence). Germline trimming cut 5 bases from V and 5 bases from J; bases unmatched to any gene: 11. CDR3 loop: CSAVGRTSGSWETQYF. Written as DNA, the CDR3 is TGCAGTGCTGTAGGAAGGACTAGCGGGAGTTGGGAGACCCAGTACTTC.

The chain combines TRBV7-9 with TRBJ2-7; D not resolved. The CDR3 totals 12 residues. Trimming pared 4 bases from V and 6 bases from J, leaving 10 bases between. Germline assignment: CDR1 SEHNR and CDR2 FQNEAQ (reference sequence). The CDR3 is CASSSSGLEQYF. CDR3 in DNA: TGTGCCAGCAGCTCGTCCGGTCTCGAGCAGTACTTC.

CDR3 residues: CASSPISGGHNEQFF. DNA for the CDR3: TGTGCCAGCAGCCCAATTAGCGGGGGTCACAATGAGCAGTTCTTC. V usage is TRBV7-6 and J usage is TRBJ2-1, with 9 bases that match TRBD2. The J segment lost 5 bases and the V segment lost 5 bases, leaving 7 bases of the junction unmatched. Looked up from germline, CDR1 is SGHVS and CDR2 is FNYEAQ. This CDR3 spans 15 amino acids.

The rearrangement joins TRBV7-9 to TRBJ2-7; TRBD2 aligns across 8 bases. Losses at the gene ends were 0 bases for V and 4 bases for J; bases not matched to a gene: 8. The germline CDR1 and CDR2 sequences are SEHNR and FQNEAQ (reference sequence). This CDR3 spans 16 amino acids. The CDR3 DNA reads TGTGCCAGCAGCTTAGCGCTGAGCGGGAGAGATTACGAGCAGTACGTC. Its protein product is CASSLALSGRDYEQYV.

This clonotype was seen a few times. The chain joins TRBV7-9 to TRBJ1-5; perhaps TRBD1 as D (5 bases). Germline CDR1 and CDR2: SEHNR and FQNEAQ (reference sequence). The CDR3 extends over 14 amino acids. Trimming cost V 7 bases and J 3 bases, with 13 bases left between them. The CDR3 coding sequence is TGTGCCAGCACGCAAACAGGTACCAATCAGCCCCAGCATTTT. Translation: CASTQTGTNQPQHF.

The chain joins TRBV15 to TRBJ1-1; unclear D gene. Germline V gives CDR1 LNHNV, CDR2 YYDKDF (reference sequence). Trimming removed 6 bases at V and 1 base at J, with 9 bases between. CDR3 size: 13 residues. As DNA, the CDR3 is TGTGCCACCAGTCGGGGAGGGAACACTGAAGCTTTCTTT. Its translation: CATSRGGNTEAFF.

This clonotype occurred a few times. The chain carries TRBV12-3 or TRBV12-4 and TRBJ2-5; D perhaps matches TRBD1 (5 bases). Between the trimmed V and J ends, which lost 3 bases and 0 bases, there was a span of 8 bases. The CDR3 length is 14 residues. CDR3 amino acids: CASSFDRYQETQYF. The CDR3 coding sequence is TGTGCCAGCAGTTTTGACAGATACCAAGAGACCCAGTACTTC.

This chain joins TRBV24-1 and TRBJ1-5; D uncertain. Germline CDR1 is KGHDR and CDR2 is SFDVKD. V was pared by 4 bases and J by 7 bases, with 19 bases between. This CDR3 spans 16 amino acids. The CDR3: CATSDSDFSLGQPQHF. The CDR3, as DNA: TGTGCCACCAGTGACAGTGACTTCTCCTTAGGGCAGCCCCAGCATTTT.

The gene calls are TRBV13 and TRBJ2-7; D is unresolved. Trimming took off 5 bases at V and 0 bases at J, with 11 bases between the two ends. The germline CDR1 and CDR2 sequences are PRHDT and FYEKMQ (reference sequence). The CDR3 has 14 amino acids. The chain's CDR3 is CASSGVMSSYEQYF. The CDR3 DNA reads as TGTGCCAGCAGCGGGGTGATGAGCTCCTACGAGCAGTACTTC.

This rearrangement joins TRBV7-9 to TRBJ1-1, with 8 bases fitting TRBD1. Looked up from germline, CDR1 is SEHNR and CDR2 is FQNEAQ (reference sequence). The junction had 8 bases not matched to a gene; V was cut back by 5 bases and J by 6 bases. The CDR3 is 14 amino acids. The CDR3 DNA sequence: TGTGCCAGCAGCCGTGGACAGGGCGGTTCTGAAGCTTTCTTT. Its translation: CASSRGQGGSEAFF.

This clonotype appeared a few times. This chain links TRBV3-1 with TRBJ2-7; perhaps D is TRBD1 or TRBD2 (6 bases each). Germline CDR1 is LGHDT and CDR2 is YNNKEL (reference sequence). Trimming removed 4 bases at V and 6 bases at J, with 16 bases between. CDR3 length: 14 residues. This chain's CDR3 is CASSPSGARSEQYV. The CDR3 region has the DNA TGTGCCAGCAGCCCTTCGGGGGCTCGTTCCGAGCAGTACGTC.

This clonotype has more than one count but fewer than ten. The genes are TRBV15 and TRBJ1-1; no definite D call. Per germline, CDR1 LNHNV and CDR2 YYDKDF (reference sequence). V was cut by 5 bases and J by 5 bases, with 12 bases left in between. There are 13 residues in the CDR3. Written as DNA, the CDR3 is TGTGCCACCAGCCCGCCGGGGAGTACTGAAGCTTTCTTT. Encoded protein: CATSPPGSTEAFF.

V and J are TRBV20-1 and TRBJ2-3; the D gene could be TRBD1 or TRBD2 (6 bases each). CDR3 length: 15 residues. The germline V and J ends were trimmed by 5 bases and 1 base, with 16 bases remaining between them. Germline V lookup: CDR1 DFQATT, CDR2 SNEGSKA (reference sequence). The CDR3 loop reads CSACRAEGGTDTQYF. CDR3 sequence (DNA): TGCAGTGCTTGCCGGGCGGAGGGGGGCACAGATACGCAGTATTTT.